This passage covers 20 T cell receptor beta chains from one sample sequenced in a study of chemoradiotherapy in HPV16-positive cancers. Assay: immunoSEQ multiplex PCR; the TCRdb copy retains only in-frame clones and omits some. The repertoire holds 3,500 to 4,000 clones, with around 94% as singletons. This specimen was collected from a patient who underwent chemoradiotherapy. The receptors were gathered from a human donor with HPV-associated anogenital cancer.

The chain employs TRBV19 and TRBJ1-1, with D perhaps TRBD1 (6 bases). Germline CDR1 is LNHDA and CDR2 is SQIVND (reference sequence). Between the trimmed V and J ends, which lost 8 bases and 0 bases, there was a span of 13 bases. CDR3 length: 14 amino acids. The CDR3 bases are TGTGCCAGTTCCTGGGGGACATTGAACACTGAAGCTTTCTTT. Its translation: CASSWGTLNTEAFF. The full variable domain, in which reference TRBV19 and TRBJ1-1 provide the parts outside the CDR3, is DGGITQSPKYLFRKEGQNVTLSCEQNLNHDAMYWYRQDPGQGLRLIYYSQIVNDFQKGDIAEGYSVSREKKESFPLTVTSAQKNPTAFYLCASSWGTLNTEAFFGQGTRLTVV.

This clone was seen just once. The chain carries TRBV6-6 and TRBJ1-1; D is undetermined. The CDR3 spans 12 residues. Germline V lookup: CDR1 MNHNY, CDR2 SVGAGI (reference sequence). The germline V and J ends were trimmed by 5 bases and 4 bases, with 8 bases remaining between them. The CDR3 DNA sequence: TGTGCCAGCAGTCGACCCCGCACTGAAGCTTTCTTT. Its protein is CASSRPRTEAFF.

To note about this clone: The junction differs from germline at one of its ends, possibly a read error. V and J are TRBV18 and TRBJ2-3; D is unresolved. This CDR3 is 13 amino acids long. Germline V lookup: CDR1 KGHSH, CDR2 LQKENI. The CDR3 sequence: CASSSPSTDTQYF. CDR3 nucleotides: TGTGCCAGCTCATCACCTAGCACAGATACGCAGTATTTT.

The chain joins TRBV11-3 to TRBJ2-1; D remains ambiguous. The germline gives CDR1 SGHNT, CDR2 YENEEA. The CDR3 extends over 15 amino acids. Trimming pared 3 bases from V and 5 bases from J, leaving 14 bases between. CDR3 in DNA: TGTGCCAGCAGCTTGGTTAGTGGCGAACACAATGAGCAGTTCTTC. Translation gives CASSLVSGEHNEQFF.

The V gene is TRBV5-1, the J gene TRBJ2-5; D possibly corresponds to TRBD2 (6 bases). Germline values: CDR1 SGHRS, CDR2 YFSETQ. Trimming took off 2 bases at V and 1 base at J, with 9 bases between the two ends. There are 14 residues in the CDR3. The CDR3 nucleotides read TGCGCCAGCAGCTTAACTAGCCCCCAAGAGACCCAGTACTTC. Protein product: CASSLTSPQETQYF.

CDR3 DNA sequence: TGTGCCAGCAGTGGTACAGGGAACGAGCAGTACTTC. Protein: CASSGTGNEQYF. The rearrangement uses TRBV2 and TRBJ2-7, with D maybe TRBD1 (6 bases). The length of the CDR3 is 12 residues. From germline, CDR1 is SNHLY and CDR2 FYNNEI. Trimming pared 4 bases from V and 5 bases from J, leaving 9 bases between.

V is TRBV5-6 and J is TRBJ2-5, with 8 bases that match TRBD1. Germline CDR1 and CDR2: SGHDT and YYEEEE. The CDR3 has 14 residues. V was pared by 1 base and J by 7 bases, with 6 bases of the junction left unmatched. In DNA form, the CDR3 reads TGTGCCAGCAGCTTGACTAGTGGACAGGGGACCCAGTACTTC. It translates to CASSLTSGQGTQYF.

The J gene is TRBJ2-1, the V gene TRBV7-2, with D possibly being TRBD2 (6 bases). The CDR3 spans 13 residues. Germline CDR1 is SGHTA and CDR2 is FQGNSA. Trimming removed 2 bases at V and 13 bases at J, with 15 bases between. The CDR3 DNA follows: TGTGCCAGCAGCTTAATAGCGGAGACGGCCCAGTTCTTC. This translates into CASSLIAETAQFF.

This clone was recorded once. The CDR3 bases are TGTGCCATCAGGAACCTATGGAACACTGAAGCTTTCTTT. Protein: CAIRNLWNTEAFF. The chain employs TRBV10-3 and TRBJ1-1; D remains ambiguous. The V end lost 6 bases, the J end lost 1 base, and 9 bases lay between the germline ends. This CDR3 contains 13 residues. Germline loops: CDR1 ENHRY, CDR2 SYGVKD.

The V and J genes are TRBV4-1 and TRBJ2-7; the D gene could be TRBD1 or TRBD2 (5 bases each). CDR1 is MGHRA and CDR2 is YSYEKL in the germline V gene. The CDR3 sequence is 15 residues long. With 4 bases removed from V and 0 bases from J, the gap between germline ends came to 13 bases. The CDR3 sequence: CASSPRDELSYEQYF. In nucleotides, the CDR3 is TGCGCCAGCAGCCCCCGGGACGAACTCTCCTACGAGCAGTACTTC.

The chain uses TRBV6-5 and TRBJ2-4, with TRBD2 identical over 13 bases. CDR1 is MNHEY, CDR2 SVGAGI, per germline. V trimming: 10 bases; J trimming: 12 bases; junction bases outside the gene matches: 12. The CDR3 contains 14 residues. This CDR3 is CATSTSGGYRDQYF. The CDR3 region has the DNA TGTGCCACCTCGACTAGCGGGGGGTATAGGGATCAGTACTTC.

This clone appeared a few times. The V and J genes are TRBV5-5 and TRBJ1-2; 7 nucleotides align to TRBD1. Germline V lookup: CDR1 SGHKS, CDR2 YYEKEE (reference sequence). The CDR3 consists of 15 residues. J was trimmed by 4 bases and V by 2 bases; bases with no gene match: 8. CDR3 region: CASSFQTGFFYGYTF. The CDR3 nucleotides read TGTGCCAGCAGCTTCCAGACAGGGTTTTTCTATGGCTACACCTTC.

A single count supports this clone. This sequence joins TRBV10-2 and TRBJ1-2, with D unclear. Trimming removed 8 bases from V and 5 bases from J, with 18 bases in between. CDR3 size: 14 residues. Per the germline V gene, CDR1 is WSHSY and CDR2 is SAAADI. DNA of the CDR3: TGCGCCAGCGGCCCAGGCTTGGTGGGATATGGCTACACCTTC. It codes for CASGPGLVGYGYTF.

This chain joins TRBV11-2 and TRBJ2-2; 8 nucleotides align to TRBD2. Per germline, CDR1 SGHAT and CDR2 FQNNGV. J lost 8 bases, V lost 10 bases, and 9 bases had no gene match. This CDR3 region has 13 residues. DNA for the CDR3: TGTGCCACCGGGGGGGGGCAGAGAGGGGAGCTGTTTTTT. Amino acids: CATGGGQRGELFF. Full variable domain (missing parts from reference TRBV11-2 and TRBJ2-2): EAGVAQSPRYKIIEKRQSVAFWCNPISGHATLYWYQQILGQGPKLLIQFQNNGVVDDSQLPKDRFSAERLKGVDSTLKIQPAKLEDSAVYLCATGGGQRGELFFGEGSRLTVL.

CDR3 loop: CASSDSGGGETQYF. In DNA, the CDR3 is TGCGCCAGCAGCGATTCAGGGGGCGGGGAGACCCAGTACTTC. The chain employs TRBV5-1 and TRBJ2-5, with 8 bases matching TRBD1. The J segment lost 5 bases and the V segment lost 4 bases, leaving 7 bases of the junction unmatched. The germline gives CDR1 SGHRS, CDR2 YFSETQ. The CDR3 sequence is 14 residues long. The variable domain in full, with the rest retrieved from reference TRBV5-1 and TRBJ2-5, is KAGVTQTPRYLIKTRGQQVTLSCSPISGHRSVSWYQQTPGQGLQFLFEYFSETQRNKGNFPGRFSGRQFSNSRSEMNVSTLELGDSALYLCASSDSGGGETQYFGPGTRLLVL.

This clone was seen once. The chain has TRBV13 and TRBJ2-3; TRBD1 is a possible D gene (6 bases). The CDR3 is made up of 14 amino acids. The ends were cut back, 8 bases at V and 3 bases at J, with 15 bases in the middle. Per germline, CDR1 PRHDT and CDR2 FYEKMQ (reference sequence). The CDR3 DNA sequence: TGTGCCAGCTTACAGGAAGGGGGTACAGATACGCAGTATTTT. Protein sequence: CASLQEGGTDTQYF.

The chain has TRBV5-6 and TRBJ1-2, with D tentatively TRBD1 (5 bases). The CDR3 is 16 amino acids. Germline V lookup: CDR1 SGHDT, CDR2 YYEEEE. V lost 6 bases, J lost 1 base, and 19 bases lay in between. The CDR3 region has the DNA TGTGCCAGCAACACCGGCGGGGCCGGAGTTAACTATGGCTACACCTTC. Translating gives CASNTGGAGVNYGYTF.

This clone was observed once. The genes are TRBV19 and TRBJ1-4; D gene uncertain. V dropped 7 bases and J dropped 7 bases, with 19 bases sitting between them. The germline CDR1 and CDR2 sequences are LNHDA and SQIVND (reference sequence). The CDR3 runs 15 residues. In DNA form, the CDR3 reads TGTGCCAGTACCTCAAAGGGTTCGGGAAGTGAAAAACTGTTTTTT. It translates to CASTSKGSGSEKLFF.

The gene calls are TRBV7-9 and TRBJ2-2; TRBD1 aligns across 9 bases. The V segment lost 5 bases and the J segment 6 bases; nucleotides outside the gene matches: 7. Germline lookup yields CDR1 SEHNR and CDR2 FQNEAQ (reference sequence). This CDR3 comprises 15 residues. The CDR3 spells CASSPQGAVSGELFF. The CDR3 bases are TGTGCCAGCAGCCCACAGGGGGCAGTTTCCGGGGAGCTGTTTTTT.

This chain uses TRBV4-1 with TRBJ1-2, with 8 bases identical to TRBD1. The junction had 11 bases not matched to a gene; V was cut back by 4 bases and J by 4 bases. The CDR3 totals 16 residues. The germline V gene encodes CDR1 MGHRA and CDR2 YSYEKL. In nucleotides, the CDR3 is TGCGCCAGCAGCCGGAGCCAGACAGGGGCGATCTATGGCTACACCTTC. It specifies CASSRSQTGAIYGYTF.